Listed here is a single T cell receptor (beta chain). This sample was taken from a study of blood T cells in healthy people across ages. V lost 0 bases and J 1 base, leaving 10 bases between the germline ends. Germline CDR1 SGHRS, CDR2 YFSETQ. The CDR3 extends over 15 amino acids. Together with a sample-barcoded 5' primer, a J-beta primer mix was included in a second PCR lasting about 7 to 11 cycles. TCRdb passed the 5' RACE reads through MiXCR, listing each CDR3 protein once. Among fewer than 750,000 distinct CDR3 sequences listed, roughly half were seen once. Input material: blood. The chain recombines TRBV5-1 with TRBJ1-1; D ambiguous. The clonotype was recovered from a woman of 80 years or more in good health. The CDR3 loop reads CASSLAGNKNTEAFF. CDR3 DNA sequence: TGCGCCAGCAGCTTGGCTGGGAATAAGAACACTGAAGCTTTCTTT.